The T cell receptor beta chain under discussion was sequenced for a study of identical twins. Notes on the study in general: Low generation probability was overrepresented in out-of-frame alpha sequences shared by twins.

Germline V gene data show CDR1 as MNHNS and CDR2 as SASEGT. This CDR3 comprises 16 residues. V dropped 2 bases and J dropped 9; count of bases not matched to a gene: 13. MiXCR, run by TCRdb on the 5' RACE reads, gives a single entry per CDR3 protein. The table has a few hundred thousand distinct CDR3 sequences, roughly 8.6% seen once; the top ten hold about 2.1%. In its sample, this clonotype was seen many times. Antigen unknown. All of the donors were Caucasians in good health. The data also belong to a second study, concerning yellow fever vaccine responses in identical twins.

V and J are TRBV6-1 and TRBJ1-1; the match to TRBD1 covers 9 bases. Sample: memory (CD45RO+) T cells sorted from blood. This sequence originates from a woman between 18 and 29 years old in good health. CDR3 nucleotide sequence: TGTGCCAGCAGTGAAACAGTTGGACAGGGGCCCCGAAAAGCTTTCTTT. This sequence encodes CASSETVGQGPRKAFF.